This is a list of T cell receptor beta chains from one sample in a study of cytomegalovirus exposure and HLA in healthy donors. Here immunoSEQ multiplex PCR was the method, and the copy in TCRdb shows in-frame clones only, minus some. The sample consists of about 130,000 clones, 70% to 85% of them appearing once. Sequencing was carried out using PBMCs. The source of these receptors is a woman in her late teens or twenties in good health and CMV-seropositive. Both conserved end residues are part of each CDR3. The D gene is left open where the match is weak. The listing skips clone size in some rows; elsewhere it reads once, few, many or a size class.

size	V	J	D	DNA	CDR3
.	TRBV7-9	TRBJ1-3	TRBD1	TGTGCCAGCAGCCCCGAAGGGGGCAGCTCTGGAAACACCATATATTTT	CASSPEGGSSGNTIYF
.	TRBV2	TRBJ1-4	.	TGTGCCAGCAGGACCCCGGGACAATTCGAAAAACTGTTTTTT	CASRTPGQFEKLFF
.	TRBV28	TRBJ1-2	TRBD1	TGTGCCAGCAGTTTGGCGCAGGGGGTGCCATATGGCTACACCTTC	CASSLAQGVPYGYTF
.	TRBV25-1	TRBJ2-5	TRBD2	TGTGCCAGCAGTGAATTCTCTGAGCGGGGGGGCACAAAGACCCAGTACTTC	CASSEFSERGGTKTQYF
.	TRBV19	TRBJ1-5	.	TGTGCCAGTAGTACAGACGGGGGAGTGGAGCCCCAGCATTTT	CASSTDGGVEPQHF
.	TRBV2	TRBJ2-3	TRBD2	TGTGCCAGCAGTGTGGAGCGGGGCCCCACAGATACGCAGTATTTT	CASSVERGPTDTQYF
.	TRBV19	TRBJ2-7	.	TGTGCCAGTAGTATAGCAGGGCATTACGAGCAGTACTTC	CASSIAGHYEQYF
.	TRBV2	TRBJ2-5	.	TGTGCCAGCAGTAGTTCCAGCAGATGGGAGGAGACCCAGTACTTC	CASSSSSRWEETQYF
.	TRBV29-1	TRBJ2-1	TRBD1	TGCAGCCCCCACGGGGGACAGGGTTTCGATGAGCAGTTCTTC	CSPHGGQGFDEQFF
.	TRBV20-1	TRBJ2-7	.	TGCAGTGCCACCGGGGCCTACGAGCAGTACTTC	CSATGAYEQYF
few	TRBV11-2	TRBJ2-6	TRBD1	TGTGCCAGCAGCCCCCGGGACAGGGTGTACTCTGGGGCCAACGTCCTGACTTTC	CASSPRDRVYSGANVLTF
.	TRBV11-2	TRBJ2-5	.	TGTGCCAGCAGCAATAGCGGACAAGAGACCCAGTACTTC	CASSNSGQETQYF
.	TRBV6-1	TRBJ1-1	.	TGTGCCAGCAGTGTTTCGGGAACGGGTTCTGAAGCTTTCTTT	CASSVSGTGSEAFF
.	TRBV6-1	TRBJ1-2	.	TGTGCCGTCCGTAGGGGCACTACTAACTATGGCTACACCTTC	CAVRRGTTNYGYTF
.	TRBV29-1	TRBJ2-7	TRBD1	TGCAGCGCGGGGACCGGGACAGGGAACTACGAGCAGTACTTC	CSAGTGTGNYEQYF
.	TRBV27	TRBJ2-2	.	TGTGCCAGCAGTTTATCGAAGTTAGGGGGCGGGGAGCTGTTTTTT	CASSLSKLGGGELFF
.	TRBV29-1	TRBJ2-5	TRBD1	TGCAGCGTGGTCTCCGGGACAGAATTTCAAGAGACCCAGTACTTC	CSVVSGTEFQETQYF
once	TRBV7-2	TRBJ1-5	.	TGTGCCAGCAGCTCAAATCAGCCCCAGCATTTT	CASSSNQPQHF
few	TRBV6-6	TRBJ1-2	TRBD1	TGTGCCAGCAGTCCCGGACAGGGCCGCTACACCTTC	CASSPGQGRYTF
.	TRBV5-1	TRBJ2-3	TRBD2	TGCGCCAGCAGCTTGGGCCGCGGGGGGCCAACAGATACGCAGTATTTT	CASSLGRGGPTDTQYF
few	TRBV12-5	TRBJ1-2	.	TGTGCTAGTGGTTTTGGGGGGTCCGGTGGCTACACCTTC	CASGFGGSGGYTF
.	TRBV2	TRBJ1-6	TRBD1	TGTGCCAGCAGCCAGGGACAGGGGAATTCACCCCTCCACTTT	CASSQGQGNSPLHF
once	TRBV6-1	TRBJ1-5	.	TGTGCCAGCGATAAGTGGACAATAGAGCCCCAGCATTTT	CASDKWTIEPQHF
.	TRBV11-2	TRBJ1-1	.	TGTGCCAGCAGCACCGGGTCTCGCACTGAAGCTTTCTTT	CASSTGSRTEAFF
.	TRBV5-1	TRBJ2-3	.	TGCGCCAGCAGCCCGGGAGCCACAGATACGCAGTATTTT	CASSPGATDTQYF
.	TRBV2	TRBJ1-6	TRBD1	TGTGCCAGCAGGAAGGACAGGGGAAATTCACCCCTCCACTTT	CASRKDRGNSPLHF
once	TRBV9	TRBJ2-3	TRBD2	TGTGCCAGCAGCGGCGCTAGCGGGGGAGGAACAGATACGCAGTATTTT	CASSGASGGGTDTQYF
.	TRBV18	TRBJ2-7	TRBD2	TGTGCCAGCTCCGCCCTCGGACTAGCGGGGTTAACCTACGAGCAGTACTTC	CASSALGLAGLTYEQYF
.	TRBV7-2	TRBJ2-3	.	TGTGCCAGCAGCCCTCAGGGTGATACGCAGTATTTT	CASSPQGDTQYF
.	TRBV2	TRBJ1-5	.	TGTGCCAGCAGCCAGTGGGTCAGGGGAGGGGAGCTCCAGCATTTT	CASSQWVRGGELQHF
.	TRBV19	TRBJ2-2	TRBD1	TGTGCCAGTCTGAGGGGGACAGGGTTACCCGGGGAGCTGTTTTTT	CASLRGTGLPGELFF
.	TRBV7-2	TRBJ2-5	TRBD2	TGTGCCAGCAGCTTATACCCCCGCGCGGGGGGCCAAGAGACCCAGTACTTC	CASSLYPRAGGQETQYF
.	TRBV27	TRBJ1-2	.	TGTGCCAGCACCTGGGGGGAAGAAGTGGATGGCTACACCTTC	CASTWGEEVDGYTF
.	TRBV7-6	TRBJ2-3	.	TGTGTCAGCAGCTTAGATCCTACAGATACGCAGTATTTT	CVSSLDPTDTQYF
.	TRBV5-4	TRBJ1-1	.	TGTGCCAGCAGCTTGAACCCCGGCACTGAAGCTTTCTTT	CASSLNPGTEAFF
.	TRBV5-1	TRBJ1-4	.	TGCGCCAACCTGGGGCGGCGGAATGAAAAACTGTTTTTT	CANLGRRNEKLFF
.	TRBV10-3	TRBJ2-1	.	TGTGCCATCAGTGAAAGTGGCGGGCTCAATGAGCAGTTCTTC	CAISESGGLNEQFF
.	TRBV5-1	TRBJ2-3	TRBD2	TGCGCCAGCAGCTCCAGGACTAGCGGGGGGCGGGCTAGCACAGATACGCAGTATTTT	CASSSRTSGGRASTDTQYF
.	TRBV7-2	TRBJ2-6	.	TGTGCCAGCAGCTTCCAGTCGTCTGGGGCCAACGTCCTGACTTTC	CASSFQSSGANVLTF
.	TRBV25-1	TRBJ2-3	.	TGTGCCAGCAGTGAATCGGAGGGCCGGGGCCCAGATACGCAGTATTTT	CASSESEGRGPDTQYF
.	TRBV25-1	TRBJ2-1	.	TGTGCCAGCAGTGACAAAACAACGTCGTTAGACAGGAATGAGCAGTTCTTC	CASSDKTTSLDRNEQFF
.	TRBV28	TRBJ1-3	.	TGTGCCAGCAGTTTAGAGACGGCAGGGTGGAACACCATATATTTT	CASSLETAGWNTIYF
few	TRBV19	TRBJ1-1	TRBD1	TGTGCCAGTAGTTACCGGGACAGGAACACTGAAGCTTTCTTT	CASSYRDRNTEAFF
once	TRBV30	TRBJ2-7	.	TGTGCCTGGAGCACAGGGTCTATAGCCGAGCAGTACTTC	CAWSTGSIAEQYF
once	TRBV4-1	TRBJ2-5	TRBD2	TGCGCCAGCAGCCAACTCGGACTAGCGGGGCCGGAGACCCAGTACTTC	CASSQLGLAGPETQYF
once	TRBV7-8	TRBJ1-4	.	TGTGCCAGCAGCTTAGGAAAACAGGGATGGACTAATGAAAAACTGTTTTTT	CASSLGKQGWTNEKLFF
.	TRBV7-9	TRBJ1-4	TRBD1	TGTTCCAGCAGCTCGGGACAGGGGGATGTTGGTGAAAAACTGTTTTTT	CSSSSGQGDVGEKLFF
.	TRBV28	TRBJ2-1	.	TGTGCCAGCAGTTTACCCCAGGGAACGGCATCGGATGAGCAGTTCTTC	CASSLPQGTASDEQFF
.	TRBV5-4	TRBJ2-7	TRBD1	TGTGCCAGCAGCTTAACCGGGACAGGGGGGGGCGAGCAGTACTTC	CASSLTGTGGGEQYF
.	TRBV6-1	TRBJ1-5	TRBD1	TGTGCCAGCAGCTCTGGACAGGGTGGACAGCCCCAGCATTTT	CASSSGQGGQPQHF
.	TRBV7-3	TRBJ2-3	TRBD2	TGTGCCAGCAGCCCCGGACTAGCGGGGGTGGTAGATACGCAGTATTTT	CASSPGLAGVVDTQYF
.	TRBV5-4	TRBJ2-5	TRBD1	TGTGCCAGCAGCTGGGGACAGGTCCAAGAGACCCAGTACTTC	CASSWGQVQETQYF
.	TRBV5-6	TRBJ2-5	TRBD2	TGTGCCAGCAGCAACTTACTAGCGGGGCAAGAGACCCAGTACTTC	CASSNLLAGQETQYF
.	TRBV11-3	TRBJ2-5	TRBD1	TGTGCCAGCAGCTTAAGTACAGGGGATAAGACCCAGTACTTC	CASSLSTGDKTQYF
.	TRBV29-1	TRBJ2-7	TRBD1	TGCAGCGTTGGGCAGGGGGCGGAAGAGCAGTACTTC	CSVGQGAEEQYF
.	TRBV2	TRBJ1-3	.	TGTGCCAGCAGTGAAACAAGGGGATCTGGAAACACCATATATTTT	CASSETRGSGNTIYF
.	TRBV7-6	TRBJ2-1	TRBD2	TGTGCCAGCAGCTTTACTAGCGGGGGGGCCGATGAGCAGTTCTTC	CASSFTSGGADEQFF
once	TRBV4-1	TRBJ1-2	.	TGCGCCAGCAGCCAAGTCGGTGTGTCGACTGGTGGCTACACCTTC	CASSQVGVSTGGYTF
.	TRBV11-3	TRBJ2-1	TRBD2	TGTGCCAGCAGCTCCCTAGCGGGGGGGCCCGATGAGCAGTTCTTC	CASSSLAGGPDEQFF
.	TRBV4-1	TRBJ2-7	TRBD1	TGCGCCAGCAGCCAACCCTACAGGGGGCGACGGGGTTACGTGCAGTACTTC	CASSQPYRGRRGYVQYF